This T cell receptor beta chain was captured by sequencing in a study of blood T cell repertoires in COVID-19. Study summary: In each case, the material was cDNA or gDNA derived from T cells, B-cell-depleted T cells, or PBMCs.

The CDR3 totals 16 residues. The germline V gene encodes CDR1 SGDLS and CDR2 YYNGEE. Trimming removed 5 bases at V and 5 bases at J, with 23 bases between. TCRdb keeps only in-frame clones here, not all; method: immunoSEQ multiplex PCR. The data show roughly 250,000 clones, approximately 88% seen once. This receptor was identified in a woman in her twenties or thirties with acute or convalescent COVID-19. Material: peripheral blood. This chain connects TRBV9 to TRBJ2-7; possibly TRBD1 for D (5 bases). CDR3 region: CASSLTGSGLHHEQYF. The CDR3 nucleotides are TGTGCCAGCAGTCTAACAGGTTCCGGCCTGCACCACGAGCAGTACTTC.